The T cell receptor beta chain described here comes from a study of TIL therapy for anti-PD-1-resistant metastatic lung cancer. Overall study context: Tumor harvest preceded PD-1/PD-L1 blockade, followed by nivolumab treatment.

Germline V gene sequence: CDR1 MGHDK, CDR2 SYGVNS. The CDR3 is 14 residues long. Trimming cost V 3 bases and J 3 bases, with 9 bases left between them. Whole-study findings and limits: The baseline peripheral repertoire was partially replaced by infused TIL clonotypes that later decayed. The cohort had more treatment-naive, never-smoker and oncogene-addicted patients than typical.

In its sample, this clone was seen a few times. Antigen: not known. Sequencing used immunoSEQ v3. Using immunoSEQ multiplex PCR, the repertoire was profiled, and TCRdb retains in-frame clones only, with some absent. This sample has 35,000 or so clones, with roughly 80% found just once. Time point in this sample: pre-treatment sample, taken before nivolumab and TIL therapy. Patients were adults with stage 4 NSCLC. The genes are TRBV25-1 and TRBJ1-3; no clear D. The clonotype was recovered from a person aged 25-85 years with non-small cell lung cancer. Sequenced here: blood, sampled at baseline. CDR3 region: CASSDFPVGNTIYF. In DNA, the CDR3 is TGTGCCAGCAGTGATTTCCCGGTTGGAAACACCATATATTTT.